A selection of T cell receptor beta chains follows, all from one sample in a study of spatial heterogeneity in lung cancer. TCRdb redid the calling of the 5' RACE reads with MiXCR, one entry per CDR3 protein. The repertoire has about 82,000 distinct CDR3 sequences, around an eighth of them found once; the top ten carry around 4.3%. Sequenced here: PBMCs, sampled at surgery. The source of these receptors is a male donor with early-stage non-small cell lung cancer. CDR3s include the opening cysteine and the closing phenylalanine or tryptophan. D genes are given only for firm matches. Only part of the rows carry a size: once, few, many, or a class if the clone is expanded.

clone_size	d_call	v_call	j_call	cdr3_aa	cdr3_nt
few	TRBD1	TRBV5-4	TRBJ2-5	CASSLTGTEETQYF	TGTGCCAGCAGCCTCACAGGGACAGAAGAGACCCAGTACTTC
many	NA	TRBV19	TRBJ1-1	CASSIVRGPRANTEAFF	TGTGCCAGTAGTATCGTTAGGGGCCCGAGGGCGAACACTGAAGCTTTCTTT
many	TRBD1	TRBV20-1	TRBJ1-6	CSARDYEDRGSNSPLHF	TGCAGTGCTAGAGATTATGAGGACAGGGGATCTAATTCACCCCTCCACTTT
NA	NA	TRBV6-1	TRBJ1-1	CASYGGGVTEAFF	TGTGCCAGCTACGGTGGAGGGGTTACTGAAGCTTTCTTT
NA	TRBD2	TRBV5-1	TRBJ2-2	CASSQSGTSNTGELFF	TGCGCCAGCAGCCAATCCGGGACTAGCAACACCGGGGAGCTGTTTTTT
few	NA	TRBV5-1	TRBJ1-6	CASSLLGANSPLHF	TGCGCCAGCAGCTTGTTGGGGGCGAATTCACCCCTCCACTTT
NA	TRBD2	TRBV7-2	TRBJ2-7	CASSTPTYPHTSGTPYEQYF	TGTGCCAGCAGCACCCCTACATACCCACACACTAGCGGGACCCCCTACGAGCAGTACTTC
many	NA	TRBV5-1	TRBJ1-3	CASSFGQAIGNTIYF	TGCGCCAGCAGCTTTGGGCAGGCCATTGGAAACACCATATATTTT
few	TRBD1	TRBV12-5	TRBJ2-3	CASDLDRGREDTQYF	TGTGCTAGTGACTTGGACAGGGGACGCGAGGATACGCAGTATTTT
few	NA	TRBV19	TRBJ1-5	CASSIDGGGDQPQHF	TGTGCCAGTAGTATTGATGGGGGAGGGGACCAGCCCCAGCATTTT
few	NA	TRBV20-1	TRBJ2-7	CSARDGSRAGPYEQYF	TGCAGTGCTAGAGATGGTTCTAGGGCCGGTCCCTACGAGCAGTACTTC
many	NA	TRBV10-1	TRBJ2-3	CASSEDLVPDTQYF	TGCGCCAGCAGTGAGGATCTGGTTCCAGATACGCAGTATTTT
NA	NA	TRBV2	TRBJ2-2	CASSASGSTGELFF	TGTGCCAGCAGTGCATCGGGGAGCACCGGGGAGCTGTTTTTT
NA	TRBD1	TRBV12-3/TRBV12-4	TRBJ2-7	CASSPQGVFYEQYF	TGTGCCAGCAGTCCGCAGGGGGTATTTTACGAGCAGTACTTC
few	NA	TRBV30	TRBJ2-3	CAWSVPGLSDTQYF	TGTGCCTGGAGTGTACCCGGACTCTCAGATACGCAGTATTTT
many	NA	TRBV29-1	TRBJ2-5	CSVGGRLRGHTAETQYF	TGCAGCGTTGGGGGGCGCCTCCGTGGACACACTGCGGAGACCCAGTACTTC
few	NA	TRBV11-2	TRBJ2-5	CASSLAPTGNQETQYF	TGTGCCAGCAGCTTAGCTCCTACAGGGAACCAAGAGACCCAGTACTTC
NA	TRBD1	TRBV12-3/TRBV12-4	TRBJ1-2	CASSLGTGGDYGYTF	TGTGCCAGCAGTTTGGGGACAGGGGGCGACTATGGCTACACCTTC
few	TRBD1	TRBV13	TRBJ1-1	CASSMGARGQDEAFF	TGTGCCAGCAGCATGGGGGCCAGGGGGCAAGATGAAGCTTTCTTT
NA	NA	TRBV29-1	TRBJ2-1	CSALSDIGNEQFF	TGCAGCGCCCTCTCCGACATAGGTAATGAGCAGTTCTTC
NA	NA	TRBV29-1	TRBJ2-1	CSTTESSYNEQFF	TGCAGCACGACAGAGAGCTCCTACAATGAGCAGTTCTTC
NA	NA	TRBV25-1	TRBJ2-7	CASSPPSPAGLYEQYF	TGTGCCAGCAGCCCCCCGTCACCCGCAGGGCTCTACGAGCAGTACTTC
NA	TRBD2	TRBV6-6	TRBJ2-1	CASVGGSGRATPNNEQFF	TGTGCCAGCGTAGGGGGTAGCGGGAGGGCCACCCCCAACAATGAGCAGTTCTTC
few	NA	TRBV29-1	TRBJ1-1	CSVEEQMNTEAFF	TGCAGCGTTGAGGAGCAAATGAACACTGAAGCTTTCTTT
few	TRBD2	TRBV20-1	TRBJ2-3	CSARSGIAGDTDTQYF	TGCAGTGCTAGATCCGGAATAGCGGGGGACACAGATACGCAGTATTTT
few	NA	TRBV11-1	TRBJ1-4	CASSLEWEKLFF	TGTGCCAGCAGCTTAGAATGGGAAAAACTGTTTTTT
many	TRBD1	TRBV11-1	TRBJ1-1	CASSPDRVNTEAFF	TGTGCCAGCAGCCCAGACAGGGTTAACACTGAAGCTTTCTTT